This T cell receptor (beta chain) was sequenced during a study of cytomegalovirus exposure and HLA in healthy donors. Findings of the study overall: Only CMV serostatus was available as immune exposure information. A later analysis found common viral pathogens apparently linked to several of the most significant clusters.

A multiplex PCR was run with 60 Vbeta primers and 13 Jbeta primers. Sequencing was performed with immunoSEQ multiplex PCR; in TCRdb, only in-frame clones are kept and a portion is missing. The repertoire consists of about 160,000 clones, with approximately 72% occurring once and the leading ten covering roughly 2%. Trimming removed 7 bases from V and 6 bases from J; junction bases left unmatched: 11. Germline-derived CDR1 and CDR2 are MNHNS and SASEGT. There are 15 residues in the CDR3. On this clone: Its antigen is not identified.

Donors sampled were nominally healthy, though unrecorded immune exposures were likely. The source is a female donor in good health and CMV-seronegative. Input material: PBMCs. The chain couples TRBV6-1 to TRBJ2-3; TRBD2 matches at 9 bases. In DNA, the CDR3 is TGTGCCAGCACCGCTGGGGCGGGGGGGCCGGATACGCAGTATTTT. This encodes CASTAGAGGPDTQYF.